This T cell receptor (beta chain) stems from a study of blood T cell repertoires in COVID-19. Study as a whole: Acute and convalescent COVID-19 samples came from the United States, Italy and Spain. From T cells, B-cell-depleted T cells, or PBMCs came the material, which was cDNA or gDNA.

In the original analysis: Researchers report that nucleated cell counts were estimated from reference gene primer amplification. The method was immunoSEQ multiplex PCR; TCRdb's version includes in-frame clones alone and lacks a portion of them. V and J calls and clone size are those listed in that table; D and trimming were worked out from the DNA. The data show some 150,000 clones, with 65% to 90% seen just once and about 8.9% held by the top ten. The CDR3 contains 15 residues. Germline-derived CDR1 and CDR2 are LGHDT and YNNKEL (reference sequence). The junction had 1 base not matched to a gene; V was cut back by 1 base and J by 3 bases.

The sequence was collected from a woman aged 45-65 years with acute or convalescent COVID-19. The sample taken for sequencing was peripheral blood. V and J are TRBV3-1 (or the pseudogene TRBV3-2) and TRBJ1-5; 9 nucleotides match TRBD1. The chain's CDR3 is CASSQGDRANQPQHF. CDR3 DNA sequence: TGTGCCAGCAGCCAAGGGGACAGGGCCAATCAGCCCCAGCATTTT.